The 23 T cell receptor beta chains given below trace back to one sample, sequenced in a study of TIL therapy for anti-PD-1-resistant metastatic lung cancer. Time point reported: pre-treatment sample, taken before nivolumab and TIL therapy. Sequencing used immunoSEQ v3. Clones were sequenced by immunoSEQ multiplex PCR, and TCRdb holds only the in-frame ones, with some missing. This repertoire shows about 60,000 clones, around 86% found once; its top ten account for 2.5% to 3%. Sequenced material: blood, taken at baseline. The receptors shown here come from a person aged 25 to 80 with non-small cell lung cancer.

This chain uses TRBV7-3 with TRBJ1-1, with a possible D match to TRBD1 (6 bases). V was trimmed by 2 bases and J by 2 bases, leaving 9 bases between them. Looked up from germline, CDR1 is SGHTA and CDR2 is FQGTGA. This CDR3 is built from 14 residues. The CDR3 loop reads CASSLQGHNTEAFF. DNA of the CDR3: TGTGCCAGCAGCTTACAGGGGCATAACACTGAAGCTTTCTTT.

This chain joins TRBV7-2 and TRBJ2-5, with 10 bases identical to TRBD1. The CDR3 has 16 amino acids. The J segment lost 4 bases and the V segment lost 0 bases, leaving 5 bases of the junction unmatched. Germline loops: CDR1 SGHTA, CDR2 FQGNSA. CDR3 sequence reads: CASSLAGTGVRETQYF. Here the CDR3 DNA reads TGTGCCAGCAGCTTAGCTGGGACAGGGGTACGAGAGACCCAGTACTTC. The full variable domain, in which reference TRBV7-2 and TRBJ2-5 provide the parts outside the CDR3, is GAGVSQSPSNKVTEKGKDVELRCDPISGHTALYWYRQSLGQGLEFLIYFQGNSAPDKSGLPSDRFSAERTGGSVSTLTIQRTQQEDSAVYLCASSLAGTGVRETQYFGPGTRLLVL.

The J gene is TRBJ1-1, the V gene TRBV9; D is perhaps TRBD1 (5 bases). Germline V gene sequence: CDR1 SGDLS, CDR2 YYNGEE. The CDR3 is 16 amino acids. The germline V and J ends were trimmed by 0 bases and 3 bases, with 15 bases remaining between them. The CDR3 DNA follows: TGTGCCAGCAGCGTAGTGGGGGGGAAGCCCGACACTGAAGCTTTCTTT. As protein: CASSVVGGKPDTEAFF.

The V and J genes are TRBV2 and TRBJ2-3; D could derive from TRBD1 or TRBD2 (6 bases each). The V gene's germline CDR1 is SNHLY and CDR2 FYNNEI. CDR3 length equals 13 residues. V lost 9 bases and J 4 bases, leaving 14 bases between the germline ends. As DNA, the CDR3 is TGTGCCAGGAGGGGGACTGGAGCAGATACGCAGTATTTT. Its protein is CARRGTGADTQYF.

This chain uses TRBV19 with TRBJ2-5; no clear D gene. CDR3 length equals 11 residues. The V gene's germline CDR1 is LNHDA and CDR2 SQIVND (reference sequence). V was pared by 3 bases and J by 3 bases, with 2 bases between. CDR3 nucleotide sequence: TGTGCCAGTAGTATCAAAGAGACCCAGTACTTC. It specifies CASSIKETQYF.

This chain joins TRBV7-6 and TRBJ2-3; D is perhaps TRBD1 (7 bases). Germline V gene data show CDR1 as SGHVS and CDR2 as FNYEAQ. V was clipped by 0 bases and J by 3 bases, with 13 bases between them. The CDR3 is made up of 16 amino acids. The CDR3 loop is CASSLAGLDRTDTQYF. Written as DNA, the CDR3 is TGTGCCAGCAGCTTAGCGGGACTGGACAGGACAGATACGCAGTATTTT.

V gene TRBV6-6 combines with J gene TRBJ1-5; TRBD1 might be the D (5 bases). V dropped 11 bases and J dropped 6 bases, with 14 bases sitting between them. The CDR3 is 12 amino acids. The V gene's germline CDR1 is MNHNY and CDR2 SVGAGI (reference sequence). DNA for the CDR3: TGTGCCGTGCGGGGGGAAGGTCAGCCCCAGCATTTT. Amino acid sequence: CAVRGEGQPQHF.

This sequence joins TRBV9 and TRBJ1-1; 12 nucleotides line up with TRBD1. The ends lost 0 bases at V and 8 bases at J; junction bases unmatched: 5. CDR1 is SGDLS and CDR2 is YYNGEE in the germline V gene. The CDR3 runs 15 residues. The DNA of the CDR3 is TGTGCCAGCAGCGTAGCGCCCGGGACAGGGGGCGAAGCTTTCTTT. This sequence encodes CASSVAPGTGGEAFF.

The CDR3 coding sequence is TGTGCCAGCAGCGTACAGGGCTACGAGCAGTACTTC. This gives the protein CASSVQGYEQYF. The chain has TRBV11-2 and TRBJ2-7, with D perhaps matching TRBD1 (6 bases). The germline gives CDR1 SGHAT, CDR2 FQNNGV. CDR3 size: 12 residues. Trimming pared 5 bases from V and 3 bases from J, leaving 8 bases between. Together with reference TRBV11-2 and TRBJ2-7, the CDR3 gives the full variable domain: EAGVAQSPRYKIIEKRQSVAFWCNPISGHATLYWYQQILGQGPKLLIQFQNNGVVDDSQLPKDRFSAERLKGVDSTLKIQPAKLEDSAVYLCASSVQGYEQYFGPGTRLTVT.

The V and J genes are TRBV11-2 and TRBJ2-5; 7 bases align to TRBD1. The CDR3 spans 15 residues. V was clipped by 4 bases and J by 5 bases; unmatched bases: 10. Germline V CDR1 and CDR2: SGHAT, FQNNGV. CDR3 in DNA: TGTGCCAGCAGCTCCAAGACAGGGTGGGGGGAGACCCAGTACTTC. Its protein product is CASSSKTGWGETQYF.

The chain is built from TRBV7-9 and TRBJ1-1; 8 bases agree with TRBD1. The germline V gene has CDR1 SEHNR and CDR2 FQNEAQ (reference sequence). The CDR3 runs to 13 residues. Germline trimming cut 3 bases from V and 8 bases from J; bases unmatched to any gene: 5. Written as DNA, the CDR3 is TGTGCCAGCAGCTTCGACAGGGGCGGAGAAGCTTTCTTT. Translating it yields CASSFDRGGEAFF.

In this sample, this clone turned up once. This chain links TRBV5-1 with TRBJ2-1, with D unclear. Trimming stripped 4 bases from V and 2 bases from J, with 4 bases between. Germline CDR1 SGHRS, CDR2 YFSETQ. This CDR3 region has 12 residues. The CDR3 DNA reads TGCGCCAGCAGCGCTACCTACAATGAGCAGTTCTTC. This gives the protein CASSATYNEQFF. The full variable domain, in which reference TRBV5-1 and TRBJ2-1 provide the parts outside the CDR3, is KAGVTQTPRYLIKTRGQQVTLSCSPISGHRSVSWYQQTPGQGLQFLFEYFSETQRNKGNFPGRFSGRQFSNSRSEMNVSTLELGDSALYLCASSATYNEQFFGPGTRLTVL.

The chain recombines TRBV11-2 with TRBJ2-7; a weak D match, TRBD2 (6 bases). Germline V CDR1 and CDR2: SGHAT, FQNNGV. The CDR3 has 16 residues. With 3 bases removed from V and 2 bases from J, the gap between germline ends came to 17 bases. CDR3 amino acids: CASSLVPGLLAYEQYF. CDR3 DNA sequence: TGTGCCAGCAGCTTGGTCCCGGGACTCTTGGCCTACGAGCAGTACTTC. Full variable domain (outside the CDR3, taken from reference TRBV11-2 and TRBJ2-7): EAGVAQSPRYKIIEKRQSVAFWCNPISGHATLYWYQQILGQGPKLLIQFQNNGVVDDSQLPKDRFSAERLKGVDSTLKIQPAKLEDSAVYLCASSLVPGLLAYEQYFGPGTRLTVT.

V is TRBV28 and J is TRBJ2-1, with 9 bases matching TRBD2. Germline loops: CDR1 MDHEN, CDR2 SYDVKM. This CDR3 has 16 amino acids. V shed 6 bases, J shed 4 bases, and the junction held 10 bases outside the gene matches. CDR3 coding DNA: TGTGCCAGCAGGGGGTTGTCGACTAGCGGTTACAATGAGCAGTTCTTC. Protein sequence: CASRGLSTSGYNEQFF.

The V and J genes are TRBV4-1 and TRBJ2-7, with D unclear. The V gene's germline CDR1 is MGHRA and CDR2 YSYEKL. This CDR3 is built from 11 residues. Trimming removed 0 bases from V and 7 bases from J, with 4 bases in between. CDR3 amino acids: CASSQDGEQYF. For the CDR3, the DNA is TGCGCCAGCAGCCAAGATGGGGAGCAGTACTTC.

The chain is built from TRBV19 and TRBJ2-7; 10 bases are shared with TRBD1. Germline loops: CDR1 LNHDA, CDR2 SQIVND (reference sequence). V shed 6 bases, J shed 3 bases, and the junction held 8 bases outside the gene matches. The CDR3 has 15 amino acids. In DNA, the CDR3 is TGTGCCAGTAGCACCGACAGGGGGCATGTCTACGAGCAGTACTTC. Amino acid sequence: CASSTDRGHVYEQYF.

This clone was seen once. The rearrangement links TRBV19 to TRBJ2-3; D perhaps matches TRBD2 (5 bases). Trimming took 10 bases from V and 5 from J, leaving 19 bases between them. Germline V CDR1 and CDR2: LNHDA, SQIVND (reference sequence). CDR3 size: 14 residues. CDR3 region: CAKPAGGFEDTQYF. CDR3 in DNA: TGTGCCAAACCCGCGGGTGGGTTCGAAGATACGCAGTATTTT. The whole variable domain, remainder taken from reference TRBV19 and TRBJ2-3, is DGGITQSPKYLFRKEGQNVTLSCEQNLNHDAMYWYRQDPGQGLRLIYYSQIVNDFQKGDIAEGYSVSREKKESFPLTVTSAQKNPTAFYLCAKPAGGFEDTQYFGPGTRLTVL.

V is TRBV14 and J is TRBJ1-3; maybe TRBD1 (5 bases). In germline, CDR1 is SGHDN, CDR2 FVKESK. The CDR3 runs to 14 residues. V gave up 3 bases and J gave up 0 bases, with 6 bases separating them. For the CDR3, the DNA is TGTGCCAGCAGCCAGCAGGGCTCTGGAAACACCATATATTTT. It encodes CASSQQGSGNTIYF.

The rearrangement links TRBV5-1 to TRBJ2-7; D is undetermined. This CDR3 comprises 13 residues. The germline V gene has CDR1 SGHRS and CDR2 YFSETQ. V dropped 3 bases and J dropped 5 bases, with 12 bases sitting between them. CDR3 coding DNA: TGCGCCAGCAGCTCGAGGACGGAAAACGAGCAGTACTTC. It codes for CASSSRTENEQYF.

The rearrangement uses TRBV7-8 and TRBJ2-1, with D possibly being TRBD2 (7 bases). V gave up 8 bases and J gave up 3 bases, with 17 bases separating them. The germline gives CDR1 SGHVS, CDR2 FQNEAQ. This CDR3 has 15 amino acids. The CDR3 sequence is CASGGREESYNEQFF. DNA for the CDR3: TGTGCCAGCGGGGGCCGGGAGGAGAGCTACAATGAGCAGTTCTTC.

The CDR3 here is CASSSLPASSGNTIYF. The CDR3 DNA is TGTGCCAGCAGTAGCCTCCCAGCCAGCTCTGGAAACACCATATATTTT. The chain couples TRBV27 to TRBJ1-3; D not certain. The CDR3 has 16 amino acids. V lost 5 bases and J lost 0, with 14 bases in between. CDR1 is MNHEY, CDR2 SMNVEV, per germline (reference sequence).

The chain joins TRBV5-1 to TRBJ2-6; no reliable D call. V was pared by 7 bases and J by 0 bases, with 20 bases between. CDR3 length: 18 residues. CDR1 is SGHRS and CDR2 is YFSETQ in the germline V gene. The CDR3 DNA reads as TGCGCCAGCGGATCTCTACCCTCCGAAAGCTCTGGGGCCAACGTCCTGACTTTC. This translates into CASGSLPSESSGANVLTF.

The genes are TRBV3-1 (or the pseudogene TRBV3-2) and TRBJ1-1, with a possible D match to TRBD1 (5 bases). The CDR3 runs 14 residues. Trimming shortened V by 4 bases and J by 0 bases, and 9 bases separated the two germline ends. Germline V gene data show CDR1 as LGHDT and CDR2 as YNNKEL (reference sequence). The CDR3 bases are TGTGCCAGCAGCCCACAGGTCATGAACACTGAAGCTTTCTTT. The encoded protein is CASSPQVMNTEAFF.